Sequencing of this T cell receptor (beta chain) was carried out in a study of blood T cell repertoires in COVID-19. Study in general: T cells, B-cell-depleted T cells, or PBMCs supplied cDNA or gDNA.

Trimming left V 0 bases short and J 6 bases short, with 9 bases between. This CDR3 comprises 15 residues. Per germline, CDR1 LNHDA and CDR2 SQIVND (reference sequence). Authors' methods: Scientists estimated how many nucleated cells there were by amplifying reference gene primers. Here immunoSEQ multiplex PCR was the method, and the copy in TCRdb shows in-frame clones only, minus some. V and J calls and clone size come straight from that table; D and trimming were deduced from the DNA. The sample gives 450,000 or so clones, about 88% of which show up once; 1.5% to 1.7% is in the top ten. This rearrangement joins TRBV19 to TRBJ1-6; tentatively, D is TRBD1 (6 bases). This TCR derives from a woman in her thirties or forties with COVID-19, enrolled during active disease. The sample taken for sequencing was peripheral blood. The CDR3 DNA sequence: TGTGCCAGTAGTATAGAGAGGGGGGGTAATTCACCCCTCCACTTT. This codes for CASSIERGGNSPLHF.